This passage covers 19 T cell receptor beta chains from one sample sequenced in a study of shared clonotypes between healthy human individuals. Libraries were prepared by immunoSEQ multiplex PCR; TCRdb keeps only in-frame clonotypes and omits some of them. Among approximately 470,000 clones listed, approximately 81% were seen once. Material for sequencing was PBMCs. The receptor source for this set is a woman aged 35 to 49 in good health. Some clones in this sample may be carry-over from other donors' samples.

The genes are TRBV9 and TRBJ1-2; TRBD1 might be the D (5 bases). V lost 0 bases and J 2 bases, leaving 17 bases between the germline ends. The CDR3 is 17 residues long. Germline CDR1 SGDLS, CDR2 YYNGEE. The CDR3 bases are TGTGCCAGCAGCGTAGGGGTCCGGGACCGCCGGAACTATGGCTACACCTTC. Its protein is CASSVGVRDRRNYGYTF.

The chain joins TRBV7-6 to TRBJ2-7; TRBD2 aligns across 12 bases. Germline assignment: CDR1 SGHVS and CDR2 FNYEAQ. The CDR3 is 14 residues long. Trimming removed 4 bases from V and 2 bases from J; junction bases left unmatched: 0. CDR3 residues: CASSSSGRAYEQYF. The DNA for the CDR3 is TGTGCCAGCAGCTCTAGCGGGAGGGCCTACGAGCAGTACTTC.

The chain links TRBV7-3 to TRBJ1-2, with 10 bases matching TRBD1. The CDR3 consists of 14 residues. V shed 4 bases, J shed 3 bases, and the junction held 2 bases outside the gene matches. Looked up from germline, CDR1 is SGHTA and CDR2 is FQGTGA. CDR3 in DNA: TGTGCCAGCAGCTCCGGGACAGGGGACTATGGCTACACCTTC. Protein product: CASSSGTGDYGYTF.

This sequence joins TRBV14 and TRBJ1-2, with 9 bases identical to TRBD1. The CDR3 is 15 residues long. The J segment lost 11 bases and the V segment lost 1 base, leaving 11 bases of the junction unmatched. CDR1 is SGHDN and CDR2 is FVKESK in the germline V gene. The CDR3 sequence is CASSQAPSGTGSYTF. CDR3 nucleotides: TGTGCCAGCAGCCAAGCCCCCTCCGGGACAGGGAGTTACACCTTC. Filled out from reference TRBV14 and TRBJ1-2, the complete variable domain reads EAGVTQFPSHSVIEKGQTVTLRCDPISGHDNLYWYRRVMGKEIKFLLHFVKESKQDESGMPNNRFLAERTGGTYSTLKVQPAELEDSGVYFCASSQAPSGTGSYTFGSGTRLTVV.

V is TRBV7-3 and J is TRBJ1-1; no clear D. The CDR3 has 15 residues. Looked up from germline, CDR1 is SGHTA and CDR2 is FQGTGA. The ends were cut back, 5 bases at V and 4 bases at J, with 17 bases in the middle. CDR3 in amino acids: CASSPLTAVGTEAFF. The CDR3, as DNA: TGTGCCAGCAGCCCCCTGACTGCTGTGGGCACTGAAGCTTTCTTT.

This rearrangement joins TRBV4-1 to TRBJ1-5, with a possible D match to TRBD1 (6 bases). Germline V gives CDR1 MGHRA, CDR2 YSYEKL. V gave up 1 base and J gave up 0 bases, with 10 bases separating them. This CDR3 comprises 16 residues. CDR3 nucleotide sequence: TGCGCCAGCAGCCAAGTAAGGGGGAATAGCAATCAGCCCCAGCATTTT. Translated, it gives CASSQVRGNSNQPQHF.

This clone was counted between two and nine times. J is TRBJ2-3 and V is TRBV30; D possibly uses TRBD1 or TRBD2 (5 bases each). This CDR3 is 12 amino acids long. Trimming stripped 5 bases from V and 3 bases from J, with 9 bases between. Germline CDR1 GTSNPN, CDR2 SVGIG (reference sequence). The DNA for the CDR3 is TGTGCCTGGGCCGGGACGACAGATACGCAGTATTTT. Residues: CAWAGTTDTQYF.

In this sample, this clone turned up once. With a far larger clone one base away, a read error is the likely cause. The same CDR3 arises from other DNA sequences in this sample as well. This sequence joins TRBV28 and TRBJ2-7; TRBD1 matches 10 bases. Per germline, CDR1 MDHEN and CDR2 SYDVKM. The CDR3 contains 16 residues. The CDR3 here is CASRRPGQGTSYEQYF. The DNA for the CDR3 is TGTGCTAGCAGGAGACCGGGACAGGGGACTTCCTACGAGCAGTACTTC.

On this clone: Given the absence of the conserved phenylalanine or tryptophan at the CDR3 end, a read error is likely. The V call is TRBV7-3, the J call TRBJ1-1, with TRBD1 identical over 9 bases. The germline CDR1 and CDR2 sequences are SGHTA and FQGTGA. The length of the CDR3 is 14 residues. The CDR3 DNA reads as TGTGCCGGCAGCGTGACAGGGGGGAACACTGAAGCTTTCCTT. Residues: CAGSVTGGNTEAFL.

Worth noting for this clone: A far larger clone is only one base removed, so a read error is likely. Other DNA sequences in this specimen translate into the identical CDR3. The genes are TRBV7-9 and TRBJ1-3; D not certain. CDR3 length equals 12 residues. In germline, CDR1 is SEHNR, CDR2 FQNEAQ (reference sequence). With 6 bases removed from V and 1 base from J, the gap between germline ends came to 4 bases. The CDR3 reads CASSPSGNTIYF. For the CDR3, the DNA is TGTGCCAGCAGTCCATCTGGAAACACCATATATTTT.

Remarks on this clone: Additional DNA sequences in this sample encode the identical CDR3. The chain links TRBV6-6 to TRBJ2-2, with 7 bases aligning to TRBD1. Germline CDR1 and CDR2: MNHNY and SVGAGI (reference sequence). The CDR3 runs 14 residues. With V trimmed by 8 bases and J by 3 bases, 6 bases remained unmatched. The CDR3 sequence: CASGSGTDTGELFF. CDR3 sequence (DNA): TGTGCCAGCGGGTCAGGGACAGACACCGGGGAGCTGTTTTTT.

Points on this clone: It may be a read error: a sequence one base away is much more abundant. This rearrangement joins TRBV6-1 to TRBJ2-2, with D hard to call. V lost 7 bases and J 6 bases, leaving 12 bases between the germline ends. Germline V gene sequence: CDR1 MNHNS, CDR2 SASEGT. There are 13 residues in the CDR3. The DNA for the CDR3 is TGTGCCAGCACCAAGACGGTAGCCGGGGAGCTGTTTTTT. This gives the protein CASTKTVAGELFF.

The chain has TRBV7-3 and TRBJ1-1, with TRBD1 as a possible D gene (6 bases). The germline gives CDR1 SGHTA, CDR2 FQGTGA. Trimming pared 5 bases from V and 2 bases from J, leaving 15 bases between. The CDR3 loop spans 15 amino acids. In nucleotides, the CDR3 is TGTGCCAGCAGCCCGCAGGGGATCCCAAACACTGAAGCTTTCTTT. Protein sequence: CASSPQGIPNTEAFF.

In regard to this clone: A read error is the likely source, as a far larger clone sits one nucleotide away. The chain employs TRBV6-5 and TRBJ2-2; weak D call: TRBD1 (5 bases). This CDR3 is 13 amino acids long. Looked up from germline, CDR1 is MNHEY and CDR2 is SVGAGI. CDR3 DNA: TGTGCCGGCAGGGCCCACAACACCGGGGAGCTGTTTTTT. Protein sequence: CAGRAHNTGELFF.

The chain employs TRBV28 and TRBJ2-1, with 12 bases fitting TRBD2. From germline, CDR1 is MDHEN and CDR2 SYDVKM. The CDR3 spans 14 residues. The V and J ends lost 6 bases and 6 bases, in that order; junction bases with no gene match: 3. The DNA of the CDR3 is TGTGCCAGCAGAAGACTAGCGGGAGTCAATGAGCAGTTCTTC. Its protein product is CASRRLAGVNEQFF.

To note about this clone: A read error is the likely source, as a far larger clone sits one nucleotide away. Different DNA sequences within this sample yield the same CDR3. The chain combines TRBV5-1 with TRBJ1-2, with 7 bases aligning to TRBD1. Germline loops: CDR1 SGHRS, CDR2 YFSETQ. V was clipped by 4 bases and J by 5 bases; unmatched bases: 11. CDR3 length: 15 residues. CDR3 bases: TGCGCCAGCAGCCCTGGACAGGCAAACTCGTATGGCTACACCTTC. Translating gives CASSPGQANSYGYTF.

V usage is TRBV9 and J usage is TRBJ2-2; no firm D call. Germline CDR1 reads SGDLS; CDR2 reads YYNGEE. CDR3 length: 15 amino acids. V dropped 0 bases and J dropped 5 bases, with 11 bases sitting between them. CDR3 nucleotide sequence: TGTGCCAGCAGCGTAGCTCTGAGTCCTACCGGGGAGCTGTTTTTT. It specifies CASSVALSPTGELFF. Filled out from reference TRBV9 and TRBJ2-2, the complete variable domain reads DSGVTQTPKHLITATGQRVTLRCSPRSGDLSVYWYQQSLDQGLQFLIQYYNGEERAKGNILERFSAQQFPDLHSELNLSSLELGDSALYFCASSVALSPTGELFFGEGSRLTVL.

Notes on this clone: One base separates it from a far larger clone, so it is likely a read error. This chain joins TRBV29-1 and TRBJ1-2; possibly TRBD1 for D (6 bases). From germline, CDR1 is SQVTM and CDR2 ANQGSEA. CDR3 length equals 14 residues. V lost 6 bases and J 8 bases, leaving 22 bases between the germline ends. CDR3: CSVVEGGGSLGYTF. The CDR3 region has the DNA TGCAGCGTGGTTGAAGGCGGGGGCAGTTTGGGCTACACCTTC.

The rearrangement uses TRBV19 and TRBJ2-2, with TRBD2 matching over 7 bases. Trimming removed 1 base from V and 4 bases from J; junction bases left unmatched: 3. Germline assignment: CDR1 LNHDA and CDR2 SQIVND (reference sequence). This CDR3 has 15 amino acids. The CDR3 nucleotides read TGTGCCAGTAGTATAGTGACGGGGGGCACCGGGGAGCTGTTTTTT. Its protein product is CASSIVTGGTGELFF.